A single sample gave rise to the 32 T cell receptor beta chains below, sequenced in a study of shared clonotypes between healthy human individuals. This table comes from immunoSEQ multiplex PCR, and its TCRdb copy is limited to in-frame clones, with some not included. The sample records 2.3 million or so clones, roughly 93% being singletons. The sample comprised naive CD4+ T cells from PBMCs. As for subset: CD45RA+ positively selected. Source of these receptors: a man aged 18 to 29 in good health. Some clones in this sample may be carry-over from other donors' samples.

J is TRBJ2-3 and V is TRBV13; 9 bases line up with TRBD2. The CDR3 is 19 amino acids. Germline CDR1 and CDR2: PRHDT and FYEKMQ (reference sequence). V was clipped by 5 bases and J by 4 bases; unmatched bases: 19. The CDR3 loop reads CASSSRLLAGWAGSDTQYF. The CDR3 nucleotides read TGTGCCAGCAGCAGCAGATTACTAGCGGGTTGGGCCGGGTCAGATACGCAGTATTTT.

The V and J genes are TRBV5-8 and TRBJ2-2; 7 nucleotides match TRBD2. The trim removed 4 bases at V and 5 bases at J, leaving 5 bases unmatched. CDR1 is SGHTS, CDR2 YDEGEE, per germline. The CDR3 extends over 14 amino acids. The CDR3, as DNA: TGTGCCAGCAGCCCGCTAGCGGATACCGGGGAGCTGTTTTTT. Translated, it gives CASSPLADTGELFF.

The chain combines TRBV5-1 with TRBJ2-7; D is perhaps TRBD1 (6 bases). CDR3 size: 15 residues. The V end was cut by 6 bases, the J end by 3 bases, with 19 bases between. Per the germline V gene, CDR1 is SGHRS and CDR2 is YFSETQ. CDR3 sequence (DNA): TGCGCCAGCACGAGGGACAACACCTTTTTCTACGAGCAGTACTTC. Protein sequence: CASTRDNTFFYEQYF.

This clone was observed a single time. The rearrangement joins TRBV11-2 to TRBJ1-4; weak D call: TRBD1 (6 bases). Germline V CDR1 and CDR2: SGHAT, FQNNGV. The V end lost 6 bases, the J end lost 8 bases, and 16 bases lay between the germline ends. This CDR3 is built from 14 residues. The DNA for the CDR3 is TGTGCCAGCAGTCCGACAGGAACCTACGAAAAACTGTTTTTT. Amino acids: CASSPTGTYEKLFF.

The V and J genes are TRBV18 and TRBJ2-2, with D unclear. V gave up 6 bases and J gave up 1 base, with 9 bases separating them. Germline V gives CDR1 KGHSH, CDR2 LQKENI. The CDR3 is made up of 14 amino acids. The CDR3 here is CASSLTRNTGELFF. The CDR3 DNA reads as TGTGCCAGCTCCCTTACAAGGAACACCGGGGAGCTGTTTTTT.

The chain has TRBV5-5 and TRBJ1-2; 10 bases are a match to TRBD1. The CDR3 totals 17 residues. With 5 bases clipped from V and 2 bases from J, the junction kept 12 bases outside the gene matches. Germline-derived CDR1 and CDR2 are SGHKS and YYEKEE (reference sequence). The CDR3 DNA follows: TGTGCCAGCAGACAGACCGGGACAGGGGCGGGAAACTATGGCTACACCTTC. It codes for CASRQTGTGAGNYGYTF.

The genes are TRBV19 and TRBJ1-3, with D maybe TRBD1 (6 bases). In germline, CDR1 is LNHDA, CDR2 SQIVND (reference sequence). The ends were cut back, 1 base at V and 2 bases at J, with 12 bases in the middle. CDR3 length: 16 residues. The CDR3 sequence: CASSIGGQSPGNTIYF. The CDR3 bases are TGTGCCAGTAGTATAGGAGGACAGAGTCCTGGAAACACCATATATTTT.

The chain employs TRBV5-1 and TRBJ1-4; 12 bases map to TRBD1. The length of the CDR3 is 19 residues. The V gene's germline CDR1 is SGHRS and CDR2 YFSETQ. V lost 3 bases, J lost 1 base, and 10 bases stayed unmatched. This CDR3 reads CASSWGTGGSLETNEKLFF. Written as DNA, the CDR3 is TGCGCCAGCAGCTGGGGGACAGGGGGCAGTTTGGAAACTAATGAAAAACTGTTTTTT.

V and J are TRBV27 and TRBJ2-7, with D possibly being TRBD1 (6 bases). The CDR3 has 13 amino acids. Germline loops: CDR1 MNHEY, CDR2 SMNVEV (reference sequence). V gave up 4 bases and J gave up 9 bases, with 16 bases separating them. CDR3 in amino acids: CASSSAGVLGQYF. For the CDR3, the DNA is TGTGCCAGCAGTTCCGCAGGGGTCCTTGGGCAGTACTTC.

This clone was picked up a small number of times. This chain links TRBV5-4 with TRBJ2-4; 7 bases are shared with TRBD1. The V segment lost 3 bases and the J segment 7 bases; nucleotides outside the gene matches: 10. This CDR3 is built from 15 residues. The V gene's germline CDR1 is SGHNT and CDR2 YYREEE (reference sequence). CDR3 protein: CASSSSTGVSNIQYF. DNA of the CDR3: TGTGCCAGCAGCTCATCAACAGGGGTGAGCAACATTCAGTACTTC.

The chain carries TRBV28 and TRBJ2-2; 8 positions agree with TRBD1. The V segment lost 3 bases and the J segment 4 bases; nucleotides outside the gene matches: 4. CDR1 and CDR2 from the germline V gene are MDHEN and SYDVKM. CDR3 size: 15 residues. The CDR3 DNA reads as TGTGCCAGCAGTTTTTTAGGACAGGGCACCGGGGAGCTGTTTTTT. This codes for CASSFLGQGTGELFF.

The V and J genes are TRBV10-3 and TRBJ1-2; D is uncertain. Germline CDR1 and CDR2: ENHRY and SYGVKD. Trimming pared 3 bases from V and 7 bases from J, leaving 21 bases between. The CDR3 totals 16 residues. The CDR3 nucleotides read TGTGCCATCAGTGACCGAGTCGAGGCGGCTCCTAGTGGCTACACCTTC. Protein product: CAISDRVEAAPSGYTF.

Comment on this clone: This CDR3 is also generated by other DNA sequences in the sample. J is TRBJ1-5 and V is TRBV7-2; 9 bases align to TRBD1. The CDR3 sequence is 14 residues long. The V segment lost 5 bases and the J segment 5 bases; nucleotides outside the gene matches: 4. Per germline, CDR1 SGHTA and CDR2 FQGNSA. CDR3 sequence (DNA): TGTGCCAGCAGCCCCGGGACAGGGTATCAGCCCCAGCATTTT. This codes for CASSPGTGYQPQHF.

Here the CDR3 reads CASSLTGGPYGYTF. As DNA, the CDR3 is TGTGCCAGCAGCTTGACAGGGGGCCCCTATGGCTACACCTTC. The chain employs TRBV5-6 and TRBJ1-2; the match to TRBD1 covers 9 bases. In germline, CDR1 is SGHDT, CDR2 YYEEEE. The CDR3 contains 14 residues. Germline trimming cut 1 base from V and 4 bases from J; bases unmatched to any gene: 2.

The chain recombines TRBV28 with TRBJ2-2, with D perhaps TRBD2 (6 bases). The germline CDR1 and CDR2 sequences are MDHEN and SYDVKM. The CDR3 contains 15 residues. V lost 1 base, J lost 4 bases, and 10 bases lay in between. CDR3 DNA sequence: TGTGCCAGCAGTTTATTAGCGGAGGTCACCGGGGAGCTGTTTTTT. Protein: CASSLLAEVTGELFF.

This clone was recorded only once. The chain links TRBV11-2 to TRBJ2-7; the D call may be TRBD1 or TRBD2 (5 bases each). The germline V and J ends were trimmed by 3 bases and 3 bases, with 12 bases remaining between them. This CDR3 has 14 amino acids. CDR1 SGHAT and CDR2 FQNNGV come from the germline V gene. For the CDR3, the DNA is TGTGCCAGCAGCTTCGGGACGGAAAACTACGAGCAGTACTTC. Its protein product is CASSFGTENYEQYF.

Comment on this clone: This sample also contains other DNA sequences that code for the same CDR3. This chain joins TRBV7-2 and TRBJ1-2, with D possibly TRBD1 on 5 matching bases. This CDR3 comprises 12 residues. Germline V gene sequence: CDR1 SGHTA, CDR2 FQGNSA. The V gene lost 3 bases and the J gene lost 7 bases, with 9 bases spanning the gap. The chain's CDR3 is CASSLGDGGYTF. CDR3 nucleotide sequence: TGTGCCAGCAGCTTGGGGGACGGTGGCTACACCTTC.

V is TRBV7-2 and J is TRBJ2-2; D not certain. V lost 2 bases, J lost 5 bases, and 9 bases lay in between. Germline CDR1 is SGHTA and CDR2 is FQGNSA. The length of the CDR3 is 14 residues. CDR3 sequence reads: CASSLIAVTGELFF. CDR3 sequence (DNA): TGTGCCAGCAGCTTAATCGCGGTTACCGGGGAGCTGTTTTTT.

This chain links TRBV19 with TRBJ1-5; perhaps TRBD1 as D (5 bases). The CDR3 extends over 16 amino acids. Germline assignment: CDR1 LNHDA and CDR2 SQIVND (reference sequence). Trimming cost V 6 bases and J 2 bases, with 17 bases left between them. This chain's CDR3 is CASRGSPGDGNQPQHF. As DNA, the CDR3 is TGTGCCAGTAGGGGAAGCCCGGGGGACGGCAATCAGCCCCAGCATTTT.

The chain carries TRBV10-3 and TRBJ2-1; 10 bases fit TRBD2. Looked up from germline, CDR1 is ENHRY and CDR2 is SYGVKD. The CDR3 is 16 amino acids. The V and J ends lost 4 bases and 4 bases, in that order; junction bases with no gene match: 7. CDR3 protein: CAISVTGTSVYNEQFF. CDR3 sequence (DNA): TGTGCCATCAGTGTAACCGGGACTAGCGTTTACAATGAGCAGTTCTTC.

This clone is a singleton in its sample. As DNA, the CDR3 is TGTGCCAGCAGCTCGGGGGAGCAGTACTTC. The encoded protein is CASSSGEQYF. V usage is TRBV7-9 and J usage is TRBJ2-7, with a tentative D call TRBD2 (5 bases). This CDR3 contains 10 residues. Germline V lookup: CDR1 SEHNR, CDR2 FQNEAQ (reference sequence). Trimming pared 4 bases from V and 7 bases from J, leaving 5 bases between.

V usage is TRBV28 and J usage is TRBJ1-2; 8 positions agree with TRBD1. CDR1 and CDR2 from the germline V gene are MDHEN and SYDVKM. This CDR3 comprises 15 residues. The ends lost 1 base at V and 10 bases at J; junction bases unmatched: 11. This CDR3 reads CASSLFRGRGLDYTF. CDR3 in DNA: TGTGCCAGCAGTTTATTTCGGGGCAGGGGGCTCGACTACACCTTC.

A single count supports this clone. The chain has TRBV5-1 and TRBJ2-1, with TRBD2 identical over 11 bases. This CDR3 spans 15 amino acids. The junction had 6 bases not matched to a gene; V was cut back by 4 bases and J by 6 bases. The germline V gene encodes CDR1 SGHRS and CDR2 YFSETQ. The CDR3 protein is CASSILGLAGNEQFF. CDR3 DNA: TGCGCCAGCAGCATCCTCGGACTAGCGGGCAATGAGCAGTTCTTC.

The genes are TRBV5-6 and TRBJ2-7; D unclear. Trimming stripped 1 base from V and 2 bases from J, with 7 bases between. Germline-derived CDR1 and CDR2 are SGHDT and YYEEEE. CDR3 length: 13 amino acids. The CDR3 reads CASSLSVPYEQYF. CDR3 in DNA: TGTGCCAGCAGCTTGTCGGTTCCCTACGAGCAGTACTTC.

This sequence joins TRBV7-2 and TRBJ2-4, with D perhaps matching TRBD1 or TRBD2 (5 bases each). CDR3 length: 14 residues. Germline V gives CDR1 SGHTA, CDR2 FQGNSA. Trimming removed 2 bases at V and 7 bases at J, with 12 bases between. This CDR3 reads CASSLLGVGNIQYF. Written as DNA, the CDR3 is TGTGCCAGCAGCTTATTGGGGGTAGGGAACATTCAGTACTTC.

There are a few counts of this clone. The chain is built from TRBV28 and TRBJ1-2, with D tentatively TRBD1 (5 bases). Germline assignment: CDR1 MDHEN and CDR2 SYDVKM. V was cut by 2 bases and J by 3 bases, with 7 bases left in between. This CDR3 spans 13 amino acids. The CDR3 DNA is TGTGCCAGCAGTTTAGCAGGGCACTATGGCTACACCTTC. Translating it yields CASSLAGHYGYTF.

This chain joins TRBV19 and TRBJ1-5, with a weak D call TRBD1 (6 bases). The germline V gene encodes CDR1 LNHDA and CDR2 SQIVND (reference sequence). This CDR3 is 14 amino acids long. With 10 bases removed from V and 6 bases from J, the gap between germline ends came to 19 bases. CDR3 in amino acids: CATASGGSGQPQHF. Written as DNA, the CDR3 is TGTGCCACGGCGTCCGGGGGCTCGGGTCAGCCCCAGCATTTT.

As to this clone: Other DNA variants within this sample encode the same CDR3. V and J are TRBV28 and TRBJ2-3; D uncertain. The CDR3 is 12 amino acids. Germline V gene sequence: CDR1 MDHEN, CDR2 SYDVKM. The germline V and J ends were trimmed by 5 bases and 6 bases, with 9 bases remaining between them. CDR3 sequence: CASSLVADTQYF. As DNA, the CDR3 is TGTGCCAGCAGTCTAGTGGCGGATACGCAGTATTTT.

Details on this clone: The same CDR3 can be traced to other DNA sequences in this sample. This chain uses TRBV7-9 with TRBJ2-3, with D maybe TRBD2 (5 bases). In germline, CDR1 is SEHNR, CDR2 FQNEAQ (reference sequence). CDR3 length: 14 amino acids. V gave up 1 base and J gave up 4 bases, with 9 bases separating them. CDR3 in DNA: TGTGCCAGCAGCTTAGGTCTAGCCGCAGATACGCAGTATTTT. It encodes CASSLGLAADTQYF. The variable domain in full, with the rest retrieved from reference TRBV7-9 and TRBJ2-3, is DTGVSQNPRHKITKRGQNVTFRCDPISEHNRLYWYRQTLGQGPEFLTYFQNEAQLEKSRLLSDRFSAERPKGSFSTLEIQRTEQGDSAMYLCASSLGLAADTQYFGPGTRLTVL.

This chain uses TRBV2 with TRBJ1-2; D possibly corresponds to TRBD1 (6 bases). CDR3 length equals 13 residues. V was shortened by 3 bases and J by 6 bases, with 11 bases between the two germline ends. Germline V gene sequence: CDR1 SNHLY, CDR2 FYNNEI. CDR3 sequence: CASSDTGIHGYTF. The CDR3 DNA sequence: TGTGCCAGCAGTGATACAGGGATCCATGGCTACACCTTC.

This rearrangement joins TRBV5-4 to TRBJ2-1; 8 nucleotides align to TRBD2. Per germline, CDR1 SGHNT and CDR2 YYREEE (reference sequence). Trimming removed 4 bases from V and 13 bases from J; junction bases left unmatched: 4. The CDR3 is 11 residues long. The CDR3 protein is CASSPGTRQFF. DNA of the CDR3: TGTGCCAGCAGCCCCGGGACTAGACAGTTCTTC.

CDR3 bases: TGTGCCAGCAGCGCCGACAGGGGGACCTACAATGAGCAGTTCTTC. As protein: CASSADRGTYNEQFF. The chain combines TRBV7-3 with TRBJ2-1; 9 bases map to TRBD1. Germline CDR1 SGHTA, CDR2 FQGTGA. With V trimmed by 5 bases and J by 2 bases, 4 bases remained unmatched. This CDR3 is built from 15 residues. Full variable domain (missing parts from reference TRBV7-3 and TRBJ2-1): GAGVSQTPSNKVTEKGKYVELRCDPISGHTALYWYRQSLGQGPEFLIYFQGTGAADDSGLPNDRFFAVRPEGSVSTLKIQRTERGDSAVYLCASSADRGTYNEQFFGPGTRLTVL.